This T cell receptor beta chain appears in the sequencing data of a study of Graves' ophthalmopathy and Graves' hyperthyroidism (dated by TCRdb to the late 2010s). For the study in its entirety: Peripheral blood samples were taken at the time of initial diagnosis, before any treatment was given. The study used TCR beta repertoire signatures to distinguish Graves' ophthalmopathy from Graves' hyperthyroidism and to predict progression to ophthalmopathy. In total, 135 blood samples were TCR-sequenced: approximately 42 ophthalmopathy, approximately 75 hyperthyroidism and some 17 hyperthyroidism-to-ophthalmopathy patients. To explore V-J signatures that separate ophthalmopathy from hyperthyroidism, a discovery set of 95 to 100 patients was enrolled, consisting of about 45 with ophthalmopathy and around 60 with stable hyperthyroidism. The independent validation cohort included 18 to 20 hyperthyroidism patients plus 17 patients who later progressed from hyperthyroidism to ophthalmopathy. In roughly 6 hyperthyroidism patients, the T-cell repertoire of thyroid tissue was compared with the T-cell repertoire of blood. Following sample collection, hyperthyroidism patients were given methimazole at a starting dose of 30 mg daily, and ophthalmopathy patients were given high-dose intravenous methylprednisolone.

The ophthalmopathy patients had moderately to severely active disease, with a Clinical Activity Score of 3 or higher, a NOSPECS grade of 4 or higher, and a disease duration of less than 3 months. Patients with other autoimmune diseases, uncontrolled infections, pregnancy or lactation were excluded. Clinical symptoms, serum thyroxine, TRAb, thyroid ultrasound and orbital computed tomography were used for diagnosis. Using Ficoll-Paque density gradient centrifugation, PBMCs were isolated from 8.5 to 10 ml of fresh peripheral blood. Trizol reagent was used to extract the total RNA, and its quality was then checked on an Agilent 2100 Bioanalyzer. TCR beta CDR3 regions were amplified from RNA transcripts for repertoire sequencing. The first round was an RT-PCR using HTBI primers with the Qiagen OneStep RT-PCR kit, and this first round was followed by a second-round multiplex PCR, then size selection and purification. The libraries underwent paired-end sequencing with 100 bp reads on an Illumina HiSeq2000. Turning to the authors' computational methods: SOAPnuke was used to process the reads, removing any read that contained adapters or uncalled bases, had a mean Phred below 15, or lacked an exact match to the constant primer or identifier. COPE v1.2.5 was used to merge the high-quality paired reads. Unique nucleotide sequences were defined as clonotypes and aligned to IMGT TRB V, D and J references using MiTCR v1.1. The analysis was limited to V-J combinations with a frequency above 0.0001, which together covered more than 98% of repertoires. For each V-J combination, a TCR clonal expansion and chaos score was defined as F50 clonal expansion divided by the chaos observed in the TCRdist matrix. Welch's t-statistics and random forest were used to reduce features to some 13 V-J combinations, which were fed into a naive Bayes classifier. Thyroid-blood repertoire similarity was quantified with the Morisita-Horn index. Clones were called with MiXCR by TCRdb after fastp trimmed the public reads at Q25, and only in-frame beta chains were retained. One record per CDR3 amino acid sequence lists the most common genes and DNA. Here the V and J calls rest on TCRdb's processing, not on the authors' analysis. Counted in this sample were approximately 640,000 distinct CDR3 sequences; about 41% of them appeared once. 2.5% to 3.5% of the sample rests with the top ten.

The CDR3 runs 12 residues from the cysteine to the phenylalanine. Left in the record is the CDR3 DNA by itself, 36 bases read in frame from the first base. The germline V gene gives CDR1 as WSHSY and CDR2 as SAAADI. What the work shows at the level of the full study, not this receptor alone: In cross-validation, the 13-signature model distinguished ophthalmopathy from stable hyperthyroidism with approximately 90% sensitivity and 81% to 82% specificity, while in the test set the corresponding values were roughly 80% and 75%. In validation, the model predicted ophthalmopathy progression with more than 55% sensitivity and 72.22% specificity; 12 predicted patients were CT-confirmed with GO in a median of 6.5 months. Most expanded thyroid clonotypes with a frequency above 0.001 also appeared in blood, which suggests that blood repertoires may reflect the immune response in the thyroid. No statistical method was used to predetermine the sample size, and group allocation was not hidden from the investigators.

This clonotype was seen many times. It lacks a known antigen. Base qualities are not provided; no much larger clone lies one nucleotide away. This sequence was found in an adult man with Graves' ophthalmopathy. The sequencing input was peripheral blood. The receptor chain draws on TRBV10-2 and TRBJ1-5, with TRBD1 tentatively as D gene (6 bases match). The CDR3 amino acid sequence is: CATGNSNQPQHF. At the DNA level, the sequence is TGCGCTACAGGGAATAGCAATCAGCCCCAGCATTTT.